These 25 T cell receptor beta chains share one sample of origin, sequenced in a study of T cell repertoires in aging, cancer and after chemotherapy. TCR beta rearrangements were amplified from peripheral blood genomic DNA. TRB rearrangements spanning V, D and J were amplified using mixed TRB-A/B primers. Via MiXCR, TCRdb re-called the multiplex PCR reads, giving one row per CDR3 protein. Among more than 6,500 distinct CDR3 sequences, about 31% were seen once, and the ten largest hold approximately 68%. The sample consisted of blood. These TCRs come from a human donor with a blood cancer. The donor label of this sample is uncertain.

The V gene is TRBV7-9, the J gene TRBJ2-1; perhaps D is TRBD1 or TRBD2 (7 bases each). CDR3 length: 16 amino acids. V was clipped by 4 bases and J by 6 bases, with 19 bases between them. Per germline, CDR1 SEHNR and CDR2 FQNEAQ (reference sequence). CDR3 protein: CASSSPRGGLFNEQFF. The CDR3 bases are TGTGCCAGCAGCTCCCCCAGGGGGGGACTCTTCAATGAGCAGTTCTTC.

This clonotype has just a few counts. This chain connects TRBV19 to TRBJ1-3; 7 bases are a match to TRBD1. The V and J ends lost 6 bases and 1 base, in that order; junction bases with no gene match: 6. Germline V lookup: CDR1 LNHDA, CDR2 SQIVND (reference sequence). The CDR3 loop spans 15 amino acids. In nucleotides, the CDR3 is TGTGCCAGTAGGGGACAGATCCCTTCTGGAAACACCATATATTTT. Translated: CASRGQIPSGNTIYF.

This clonotype was detected a few times. The V gene is TRBV5-1, the J gene TRBJ2-2; the D gene is possibly TRBD1 (5 bases). This CDR3 spans 15 amino acids. CDR1 and CDR2 from the germline V gene are SGHRS and YFSETQ. V lost 0 bases and J 5 bases, leaving 11 bases between the germline ends. This chain's CDR3 is CASSLGGPRTGELFF. DNA of the CDR3: TGCGCCAGCAGCTTGGGGGGCCCCAGAACCGGGGAGCTGTTTTTT.

Remarks on this clonotype: A much larger clone differs by one base, so this may be a read error. V and J are TRBV6-5 and TRBJ2-3; the D gene is possibly TRBD2 (5 bases). Trimming pared 5 bases from V and 2 bases from J, leaving 11 bases between. Germline CDR1 MNHEY, CDR2 SVGAGI. The CDR3 has 14 amino acids. CDR3 loop: CASSKVLDTDTQYF. The DNA for the CDR3 is TGTGCCAGCAGTAAGGTACTAGACACAGATACGCAGTATTTT.

The V gene is TRBV30, the J gene TRBJ2-5, with 7 bases lining up with TRBD1. After removal of 5 bases from V and 5 bases from J, the junction contained 8 bases not matched to a gene. CDR3 length: 13 amino acids. The V gene's germline CDR1 is GTSNPN and CDR2 SVGIG (reference sequence). Here the CDR3 DNA reads TGTGCCTGGGGCTCAGGGGGTTTTGAGACCCAGTACTTC. Protein product: CAWGSGGFETQYF. The full variable domain, completed using reference TRBV30 and TRBJ2-5, is SQTIHQWPATLVQPVGSPLSLECTVEGTSNPNLYWYRQAAGRGLQLLFYSVGIGQISSEVPQNLSASRPQDRQFILSSKKLLLSDSGFYLCAWGSGGFETQYFGPGTRLLVL.

Turning to this clonotype: Mismatch with germline at one junction end may stem from a read error. The V call is TRBV19, the J call TRBJ1-5, with D uncertain. This CDR3 is built from 13 residues. Germline V gene lookup returns CDR1 LNHDA and CDR2 SQIVND (reference sequence). The CDR3 spells CASNVGRGQPQHF. The DNA of the CDR3 is TGTGCAAGTAACGTCGGGCGTGGGCAGCCCCAGCATTTT.

The chain employs TRBV11-2 and TRBJ1-2, with D possibly matching TRBD1 (5 bases). V dropped 4 bases and J dropped 2 bases, with 14 bases sitting between them. Germline V gene sequence: CDR1 SGHAT, CDR2 FQNNGV. The CDR3 covers 15 residues. CDR3 protein: CASSSGGTNNYGYTF. CDR3 bases: TGTGCCAGCAGCTCCGGGGGGACTAACAACTATGGCTACACCTTC.

This chain links TRBV30 with TRBJ1-1; possibly TRBD1 for D (6 bases). The germline gives CDR1 GTSNPN, CDR2 SVGIG (reference sequence). Deletions cut 1 base from V and 3 bases from J, with 15 bases between. The length of the CDR3 is 15 residues. The DNA of the CDR3 is TGTGCCTGGAGTGCCTCATCAGGGGTTCACACTGAAGCTTTCTTT. Amino acids: CAWSASSGVHTEAFF.

The chain couples TRBV12-3 or TRBV12-4 to TRBJ1-5; 8 bases agree with TRBD1. This CDR3 is 17 amino acids long. V dropped 6 bases and J dropped 2; count of bases not matched to a gene: 12. Written as DNA, the CDR3 is TGTGCCAGCAGCCGCAGGGGGCGCGGAGTTCGCAATCAGCCCCAGCATTTT. Its translation: CASSRRGRGVRNQPQHF.

J is TRBJ1-6 and V is TRBV6-2 or TRBV6-3, with a tentative D call TRBD1 (5 bases). This CDR3 is 15 amino acids long. Germline V gene data show CDR1 as MNHEY and CDR2 as SVGEGT. Trimming shortened V by 8 bases and J by 10 bases, and 21 bases separated the two germline ends. As DNA, the CDR3 is TGTGCCAGCTCGCGAGGGACTGTAGTGGAGTCACCCCTCCACTTT. Amino acids: CASSRGTVVESPLHF.

This clonotype was counted between two and nine times. This chain joins TRBV12-3 or TRBV12-4 and TRBJ2-4, with TRBD2 identical over 8 bases. CDR3 length: 13 residues. V lost 4 bases, J lost 7 bases, and 3 bases stayed unmatched. This CDR3 is CASSSRTSNIQYF. As DNA, the CDR3 is TGTGCCAGCAGTTCTAGGACTAGCAACATTCAGTACTTC.

The V gene is TRBV7-9, the J gene TRBJ1-1; 7 bases agree with TRBD1. Germline loops: CDR1 SEHNR, CDR2 FQNEAQ (reference sequence). Unmatched junction bases numbered 10, after V lost 5 bases and J lost 7 bases. The CDR3 loop spans 14 amino acids. This CDR3 reads CASSAATGWGEAFF. CDR3 nucleotide sequence: TGTGCCAGCAGCGCCGCGACAGGGTGGGGTGAAGCTTTCTTT.

V usage is TRBV12-3 or TRBV12-4 and J usage is TRBJ1-4, with D possibly being TRBD1 (6 bases). CDR3 size: 12 residues. V gave up 5 bases and J gave up 6 bases, with 7 bases separating them. The CDR3 DNA reads TGTGCCAGCAGTCGGACAGATGAAAAACTGTTTTTT. It specifies CASSRTDEKLFF.

V usage is TRBV20-1 and J usage is TRBJ2-1, with D maybe TRBD2 (7 bases). CDR1 is DFQATT, CDR2 SNEGSKA, per germline (reference sequence). This CDR3 is 17 amino acids long. Trimming removed 1 base from V and 3 bases from J, with 19 bases in between. In DNA form, the CDR3 reads TGCAGTGCTAGAGGGGCGGGGGCCCTCCAATTCTACAATGAGCAGTTCTTC. This gives the protein CSARGAGALQFYNEQFF.

This sequence joins TRBV5-4 and TRBJ2-2; possible D gene TRBD1, 6 bases. Trimming removed 4 bases from V and 7 bases from J, with 14 bases in between. The CDR3 extends over 14 amino acids. Germline V gives CDR1 SGHNT, CDR2 YYREEE (reference sequence). CDR3 nucleotide sequence: TGTGCCAGCAGCGGGGTGGGGGCCGGCGGGGAGCTGTTTTTT. Encoded protein: CASSGVGAGGELFF.

V and J are TRBV7-9 and TRBJ1-4; TRBD1 aligns across 8 bases. The V gene's germline CDR1 is SEHNR and CDR2 FQNEAQ (reference sequence). With 5 bases clipped from V and 8 bases from J, the junction kept 13 bases outside the gene matches. The length of the CDR3 is 16 residues. This CDR3 reads CASSPPADRGREKLFF. Written as DNA, the CDR3 is TGTGCCAGCAGCCCCCCTGCAGACAGGGGTAGAGAAAAACTGTTTTTT.

This chain joins TRBV6-1 and TRBJ2-2; TRBD1 matches at 8 bases. The germline gives CDR1 MNHNS, CDR2 SASEGT. This CDR3 has 16 amino acids. V gave up 0 bases and J gave up 7 bases; unmatched junction bases: 7. Here the CDR3 DNA reads TGTGCCAGCAGTGAAGCCACAGGGGGTAATGGCGGGGAGCTGTTTTTT. It codes for CASSEATGGNGGELFF.

This clonotype has more than one count but fewer than ten. The J gene is TRBJ2-3, the V gene TRBV19, with unresolved D. The CDR3 is 18 amino acids. Trimming pared 1 base from V and 0 bases from J, leaving 17 bases between. Looked up from germline, CDR1 is LNHDA and CDR2 is SQIVND (reference sequence). CDR3 in amino acids: CASSIGASSWGSTDTQYF. CDR3 DNA: TGTGCCAGTAGTATAGGGGCCTCTTCGTGGGGTAGCACAGATACGCAGTATTTT.

The sample holds a few counts of this clonotype. The chain links TRBV19 to TRBJ1-1; the match to TRBD1 covers 9 bases. In germline, CDR1 is LNHDA, CDR2 SQIVND (reference sequence). V was pared by 3 bases and J by 2 bases, with 4 bases of the junction left unmatched. This CDR3 is 15 amino acids long. CDR3 DNA: TGTGCCAGTAGTATTCGGGGACAGGGAAACACTGAAGCTTTCTTT. This codes for CASSIRGQGNTEAFF.

This chain connects TRBV10-3 to TRBJ2-3; 7 nucleotides agree with TRBD2. The CDR3 loop spans 14 amino acids. Germline V lookup: CDR1 ENHRY, CDR2 SYGVKD. The ends lost 11 bases at V and 0 bases at J; junction bases unmatched: 8. The CDR3 is CAGGGGSSTDTQYF. CDR3 coding DNA: TGTGCCGGAGGCGGGGGTTCTAGCACAGATACGCAGTATTTT.

This clonotype was detected a few times. V usage is TRBV7-9 and J usage is TRBJ2-1; D is possibly TRBD1 (5 bases). The CDR3 length is 15 residues. Trimming shortened V by 6 bases and J by 6 bases, and 18 bases separated the two germline ends. From germline, CDR1 is SEHNR and CDR2 FQNEAQ (reference sequence). CDR3 sequence reads: CASRLQGNSLNEQFF. Written as DNA, the CDR3 is TGTGCCAGCAGGTTGCAGGGTAACTCCCTCAATGAGCAGTTCTTC.

This chain joins TRBV28 and TRBJ2-7; 9 bases line up with TRBD1. This CDR3 is built from 15 residues. The trim removed 5 bases at V and 3 bases at J, leaving 8 bases unmatched. From germline, CDR1 is MDHEN and CDR2 SYDVKM. The CDR3 DNA follows: TGTGCCAGCAGTGACACACAGGGGGCGCGCTACGAGCAGTACTTC. It translates to CASSDTQGARYEQYF.

The gene calls are TRBV5-6 and TRBJ1-1, with 7 bases that match TRBD1. Trimming at V came to 4 bases and at J to 0 bases, leaving 6 bases not matched to a gene. The CDR3 runs 15 residues. Per the germline V gene, CDR1 is SGHDT and CDR2 is YYEEEE. CDR3 region: CASSTEGQMNTEAFF. CDR3 bases: TGTGCCAGCAGCACGGAGGGACAGATGAACACTGAAGCTTTCTTT. Supplemented by reference TRBV5-6 and TRBJ1-1, the full variable domain reads DAGVTQSPTHLIKTRGQQVTLRCSPKSGHDTVSWYQQALGQGPQFIFQYYEEEERQRGNFPDRFSGHQFPNYSSELNVNALLLGDSALYLCASSTEGQMNTEAFFGQGTRLTVV.

This clonotype was seen only a few times. This chain connects TRBV5-4 to TRBJ2-7; TRBD1 aligns across 7 bases. Germline-derived CDR1 and CDR2 are SGHNT and YYREEE (reference sequence). The junction had 6 bases not matched to a gene; V was cut back by 3 bases and J by 0 bases. The CDR3 has 15 residues. This CDR3 reads CASSSQGTDSYEQYF. The CDR3 DNA reads as TGTGCCAGCAGCTCGCAGGGGACAGACTCCTACGAGCAGTACTTC.

The chain links TRBV20-1 to TRBJ1-6; 7 bases are shared with TRBD1. Germline values: CDR1 DFQATT, CDR2 SNEGSKA (reference sequence). The CDR3 loop spans 14 amino acids. The ends lost 3 bases at V and 10 bases at J; junction bases unmatched: 9. As DNA, the CDR3 is TGCAGTGCTAGGCGGGACAGCCCGAGGTCACCCCTCCACTTT. Amino acids: CSARRDSPRSPLHF.